These T cell receptor beta chains were read from a single sample in a study of CD8+ T cells in alopecia areata. The repertoire was sequenced with immunoSEQ multiplex PCR; TCRdb's copy has only in-frame clones and lacks some. The sample contains hundreds of thousands of clones, approximately 61% of which appear only once. Material: CD4+ T cells sorted from blood, obtained at week 0. These receptor sequences come from a human donor with alopecia areata. CDR3s leave out the opening cysteine and the closing phenylalanine or tryptophan. Clone size is not always given. Where it is, it says once, few, many or a class for expanded clones.

CDR3	size	V
ASSQAGGWGTEAF	once	TRBV4-1
ASSLAASVGGTEAF	.	TRBV7-2
AISEDEEGGYT	.	TRBV10-3
ASSLVGTTGELF	.	TRBV5-1
SVKVAGTDTQY	.	TRBV29-1
ASSLYRARGQPQH	few	TRBV5-6
ASSVTGLTEQF	.	TRBV5-1
ASSLEGDSSGGYT	.	TRBV5-1
ASSPRQGGSGANVLT	.	TRBV9
ASSYSGTSQETQY	.	TRBV6-6
ASSTPTGLKSEAF	.	TRBV27
ASSLDPVSYNSPLH	once	TRBV5-1
SASRGEEQF	.	TRBV20-1
ASSDNIITGQPQH	few	TRBV6-1
ASSWDRERRAEAF	.	TRBV7-9
ASSLAGTGSSRAF	few	TRBV7-9
AWSVSSPYSGNTIY	.	TRBV30
ASSKVAGGRDTQY	.	TRBV6-6
STGTGRYEETQY	.	TRBV29-1
ASSQVSSGSMSQY	.	TRBV4-1
ASSLGLAGSREQF	.	TRBV7-2
ATSRDRMNIDEQF	.	TRBV15
ASSQGVRADTDTQY	.	TRBV4-3
ASRRQLPNTEAF	.	TRBV6-5
ASSFPGKVYGYT	.	TRBV5-6
ASSIRLGGIGDTQY	.	TRBV19